The next 3 T cell receptor beta chains were all read from a single sample in a study of T-cell reconstitution after alpha-beta-depleted transplantation in children. Construction of the TCRbeta library involved unique molecular identifiers. TCRdb processed the PCR reads anew with MiXCR; each CDR3 protein has one entry. The table lists 200,000 to 250,000 distinct CDR3 sequences, 12% of them singletons. Sequencing used PBMCs from the stem cell graft donor, obtained from the stem cell graft. These receptor sequences come from a human donor who donated a stem cell graft to a child with acute lymphoblastic leukemia.

The sample holds many counts of this clonotype. The V call is TRBV18, the J call TRBJ2-2; weak D call: TRBD1 (6 bases). CDR1 is KGHSH and CDR2 is LQKENI in the germline V gene. Trimming pared 5 bases from V and 13 bases from J, leaving 11 bases between. The CDR3 sequence is 11 residues long. CDR3 amino acids: CASSTGNGLFF. The CDR3 DNA sequence: TGTGCCAGCTCAACAGGGAACGGGCTGTTTTTT.

In this sample, this clonotype turned up a few times. CDR3 in amino acids: CASSFTGEDYEQYF. In DNA form, the CDR3 reads TGTGCCAGCAGCTTTACAGGGGAAGACTACGAGCAGTACTTC. This chain uses TRBV13 with TRBJ2-7; TRBD1 matches 7 bases. Trimming at V came to 3 bases and at J to 3 bases, leaving 5 bases not matched to a gene. CDR1 and CDR2 from the germline V gene are PRHDT and FYEKMQ (reference sequence). This CDR3 is built from 14 residues.

This clonotype was found many times. This sequence joins TRBV4-2 and TRBJ2-7; D is ambiguous. With 2 bases removed from V and 3 bases from J, the gap between germline ends came to 11 bases. Germline lookup yields CDR1 LGHNA and CDR2 YNFKEQ. CDR3 length equals 14 residues. DNA of the CDR3: TGTGCCAGCAGCCAACCGGACGGCAACTACGAGCAGTACTTC. This gives the protein CASSQPDGNYEQYF.